What follows describes a single T cell receptor beta chain. No cognate antigen has been identified for it. No base qualities exist here, and no much larger clone lies one base off it. The cohort was made up of approximately 700 healthy bone marrow donors. At the time of sampling, all cohort members were nominally healthy, though unrecorded immune exposures were likely present. The donor tested CMV seropositive and was one of the 289 seropositive cohort members. Each donor provided a peripheral blood sample, and peripheral blood mononuclear cells were used for TCR beta sequencing. Genomic DNA extraction from the blood cell samples was performed with the Qiagen DNeasy Blood Extraction Kit. This specimen comes from a study of cytomegalovirus exposure and HLA in healthy donors (dated 2017 in TCRdb). In terms of the full investigation: An earlier analysis of some 550 of the donors reported 250 to 300 Gb of sequence data and roughly 110 million unique TCR beta sequences from some 180 million T cells. An early release covering just under 650 HLA-typed donors comprised approximately 290 gigabases of sequencing data and around 85 million unique TCR sequences. HLA typing covered class I and class II loci at four-digit resolution. A later genetic analysis took genome-wide SNP genotypes for about three fifths of the roughly 670 donors and used that subset as a discovery cohort. Among the approximately 400 genotyped donors, about 83% belonged to the genetic ancestry cluster associated with self-reported Caucasian donors. The study profiled the T cell repertoires of hundreds of subjects by immunosequencing and related them to cytomegalovirus serostatus. The aim of the study was to test whether cataloging public T cell receptors could identify signatures of past pathogen exposure. Donor age, sex, ethnicity and CMV serostatus were compiled together with the repertoire data. Along with the roughly 610-subject first cohort, a separate validation cohort of 120 different subjects was used. Among around 400 genotyped donors of the cohort, an average of approximately 240,000 unique TCR beta nucleotide sequences was sequenced per donor, of which approximately 19% were non-productive. High-throughput TCR immunosequencing, statistical association of individual TCRs with disease status, and machine learning were combined to predict cytomegalovirus infection status. To decide whether each TCR beta V gene segment behaved as functional or pseudogenic, an earlier analysis of approximately 590 of the donors relied on high-throughput TCR beta sequencing. In a later analysis, previously published TCR beta repertoires from more than 500 donors were re-analyzed and high-resolution HLA genotyping was added so that TCR occurrence patterns could be studied. Typing coverage differed by locus: A, B, C, DRB1 and DQB1 were typed in about 629-630 donors, DQA1 in about 500, DPA1 in 600 to 610, and DPB1 in 400 to 490. Every discovery cohort repertoire had been produced on one sequencing platform. Rather than drawing on any new phenotypic data, the later analysis identified candidate immune exposures from TCR beta sequences and the way those sequences occurred across donors. Because of strong linkage in the cohort, roughly five DR-DQ haplotypes were treated as single units for association and clustering.

The CDR3 measures 14 amino acids from cysteine to phenylalanine. Only the CDR3 portion is preserved as DNA: 42 bases, with reading frame beginning at the first base. V ends up 5 bases short and J 2 bases short, with an unmatched junction base count of 6. Per the germline V gene, SGHNT is the CDR1 and YENEEA is the CDR2. Library preparation used the immunoSEQ multiplex PCR assay. For the multiplex PCR, a mixture combining 60 forward primers for TCR Vbeta segments and 13 reverse primers for TCR Jbeta segments was used. A multiplex PCR assay on genomic DNA amplified the CDR3 region of rearranged TCR beta genes. Amplified TCR beta libraries were sequenced as 87-base-pair reads on the Illumina HiSeq System. The study's own analysis went as follows. In a later analysis, tens of millions of unique TCR beta chains were counted across the approximately 670 repertoires, and roughly 9.9 million of these chains were shared by at least two donors. Raw reads were error-corrected and collapsed into unique sequences with a nearest-neighbor algorithm that merged closely related sequences to remove PCR and sequencing errors. V, D and J gene segments were assigned by aligning CDR3 sequences to IMGT reference sequences. For a sequence to be retained, a match of at least six nucleotides to both a V gene segment and a J gene segment was required. A rearrangement was called productive if the CDR3 had no stop codons and remained in frame with V and J, and every other rearrangement was called non-productive. Following IMGT convention, CDR3 was defined as the stretch from the second conserved V-encoded cysteine to the conserved J-encoded phenylalanine. Sequences without an unambiguous match to a single V gene segment were excluded from the earlier analysis of approximately 560 of the donors. An earlier analysis of 587 of the donors called V segments functional above 56.7% productive rearrangements and segregating when the between-donor standard deviation exceeded 5%. A statistical classification framework was developed to diagnose cytomegalovirus status using the catalog of TCR beta chain sequences. In a later analysis, TCR nucleotide sequences were compared against IMGT/GENE-DB human TR gene sequences so that V and J genes could be assigned. Using the TCRdist pipeline, a later analysis assigned CDR3 sequences along with most-parsimonious VDJ recombination scenarios. In a later analysis, each TCR beta chain was defined by its CDR3 amino acid sequence together with its V-gene family, and reads lacking a unique V-gene family were excluded. In a later analysis, around 650 highly shared, low-generation-probability nucleotide sequences were removed to address suspected cross-contamination and a sequencing artifact. For each public chain, a later analysis derived a clonal expansion index from normalized ranks of inferred template counts within each repertoire. In a later analysis, generation probabilities were computed with a VDJ recombination model fitted to out-of-frame rearrangements, and the resulting probabilities were checked against IGoR. A later analysis scored TCR-TCR, TCR-HLA and TCR-CMV co-occurrence with hypergeometric tests, applying a repertoire-size bias correction to TCR pairs. In a later analysis, false discovery rates were estimated by permuting HLA or CMV assignments 20 times. In a later analysis, co-occurring TCRs were grouped with DBSCAN, and TCRdist sequence similarity was added when clustering was performed within HLA-allele-positive subsets. Repertoires with fewer than 30,000 or more than 120,000 public chains were left out of co-occurrence clustering, as were five repertoires with anomalous nucleotide sharing. In its TCRdb copy, this immuneACCESS table keeps in-frame sequences only and misses some clones. Where compared with another copy, unresolved V genes explain less than half of these, and the others have no known cause. From that table come the V and J calls and clone size; the DNA was used to work out D and trimming. This sample gives around 130,000 clones in total; around 83% of them show up just once. 3% of the sample comes from the top ten.

The investigation overall reported the following: Most CMV-associated TCR beta chains appeared to be HLA-restricted in a later analysis, and the HLA associations seemed to be driven largely by CMV exposure. In both the original and validation cohorts, the classifier was reported to diagnose cytomegalovirus status with high specificity and sensitivity. The earlier analysis of some 560 of the donors excluded over 15 rarely observed V segments, including chromosome 9 orphons, because counts were too low. A few of the identified cytomegalovirus-associated TCR beta chains were confirmed in vitro to be specific for cytomegalovirus antigens. The sequencing pipeline was judged likely to have produced a cluster of highly shared sequence variants as a technical artifact. According to a later analysis, parvovirus B19, influenza, CMV and Epstein-Barr virus appeared linked to several top co-occurrence clusters. This cohort had only TCR beta chains sequenced, and the lack of alpha or paired-chain data limited which features could be detected. CMV serostatus was the only immune exposure information available for the cohort. HLA typing was unavailable for some donors at each locus, so association tests used only the typed subset. In a later genetic analysis, a missense DCLRE1C variant was associated with V-gene and J-gene trimming of TCR beta chains, and the association was replicated in an independent cohort. At a false discovery rate of 0.05, a later analysis linked roughly 17,000 TCR beta sequences to specific HLA alleles. A further reported finding was that TCR beta sequences accurately predicted the HLA-A and HLA-B alleles for most subjects in the first cohort. In a later genetic analysis, fewer N-insertions in productive TCRs were reported among donors in an Asian-associated ancestry cluster than the approximately 670-donor mean. Sequencing depth was assumed to be roughly uniform across donors in the presence/absence analyses, though that assumption may not hold. In the study, 150 to 200 TCR beta chains were listed as associated with cytomegalovirus. In an earlier analysis of 450 to 750 of the donors, most TCR beta V segments appeared in productive rearrangements about 90% or about 30% of the time, broadly matching IMGT annotations. In a later analysis, the rate of TCR association differed among HLA loci, with DRB1 alleles having the most associated TCRs and HLA-C alleles having the fewest. Some IMGT-functional V segments, including TRBV6-2 and TRBV6-3, could not be told apart with the 87-base-pair reads, so those segments were excluded. Compared with equally common non-associated chains, HLA-associated TCR beta chains in a later analysis were more clonally expanded and had lower generation probabilities. Strong co-occurrence of HLA alleles, especially DR and DQ, made assigning TCR associations to individual alleles difficult. The authors suggested that the approach could potentially be extended to other disease states and immunological phenotypes. Linkage disequilibrium might explain the correlated functional status among segregating V segments, but an unknown experimental factor could not be ruled out. Most TCR sequences were seen in very few donors, while some public TCRs were found in many individuals.

The chain was built from TRBV11-3 and TRBJ2-7; 7 central bases correspond to TRBD1. The receptor was derived from a woman between 18 and 30 years old in good health and CMV-seropositive. The sample consisted of PBMCs. The base sequence is TGTGCCAGCAGCCCAGGGGGACATCCCTACGAGCAGTACTTC. Its amino acids are CASSPGGHPYEQYF.